Below, 5 T cell receptor beta chains from the same sample are listed, as sequenced in a study of blood T cell repertoires in COVID-19. TCRdb keeps only in-frame clones here, not all; method: immunoSEQ multiplex PCR. In the table there are roughly 30,000 clones, approximately 93% of which are singletons. Sequencing used peripheral blood. Source of these receptors: a human donor in a cohort sampled during active COVID-19.

The chain employs TRBV19 and TRBJ2-1; 13 bases agree with TRBD2. V gave up 4 bases and J gave up 8 bases; unmatched junction bases: 8. Germline V gene data show CDR1 as LNHDA and CDR2 as SQIVND (reference sequence). This CDR3 spans 16 amino acids. The CDR3 loop reads CASSTQPGLAGHEQFF. DNA of the CDR3: TGTGCCAGTAGTACCCAACCGGGACTAGCGGGGCATGAGCAGTTCTTC.

J is TRBJ1-2 and V is TRBV6-5, with D perhaps TRBD1 (5 bases). V lost 6 bases and J lost 4, with 15 bases in between. Germline V gene sequence: CDR1 MNHEY, CDR2 SVGAGI. There are 14 residues in the CDR3. The CDR3 protein is CASSRPIDSYGYTF. CDR3 DNA: TGTGCCAGCAGCAGGCCTATCGACAGCTATGGCTACACCTTC.

The chain couples TRBV5-1 to TRBJ2-1; 9 nucleotides line up with TRBD2. CDR1 is SGHRS and CDR2 is YFSETQ in the germline V gene. The trim removed 4 bases at V and 7 bases at J, leaving 6 bases unmatched. This CDR3 region has 14 residues. CDR3 nucleotide sequence: TGCGCCAGCAGCCGGGGACTAGCTGGGAATGAGCAGTTCTTC. Translating it yields CASSRGLAGNEQFF.

This clone occurred once. The chain has TRBV3-1 (or the pseudogene TRBV3-2) and TRBJ1-1; a weak D match, TRBD1 (5 bases). The V end was cut by 5 bases, the J end by 11 bases, with 21 bases between. CDR1 and CDR2 from the germline V gene are LGHDT and YNNKEL (reference sequence). This CDR3 region has 14 residues. CDR3 in amino acids: CASSTTLRTSGAFF. In DNA, the CDR3 is TGTGCCAGCAGCACGACCCTTAGGACAAGCGGGGCTTTCTTT.

The chain has TRBV3-1 (or the pseudogene TRBV3-2) and TRBJ2-1, with a weak D call TRBD1 (5 bases). The CDR3 extends over 16 amino acids. V was clipped by 0 bases and J by 8 bases, with 17 bases between them. Germline loops: CDR1 LGHDT, CDR2 YNNKEL (reference sequence). The CDR3 DNA reads TGTGCCAGCAGCCAAGATATATCCAGGGCTGAGGATGAGCAGTTCTTC. Translation gives CASSQDISRAEDEQFF.